This T cell receptor (beta chain) comes out of a study of blood T cells in healthy people across ages. Findings and limits, study-wide: In long-lived donors, naive CD4+ cell counts and diversity exceeded those of aged donors. Estimates based on one million T cells were treated as lower bounds.

Peripheral blood from each donor was collected in a volume of roughly 9.8 milliliters. The CDR3 length is 15 residues. Trimming cost V 5 bases and J 2 bases, with 13 bases left between them. Germline loops: CDR1 SGHVS, CDR2 FNYEAQ. Then a second PCR, running roughly 7 to 11 cycles, was carried out with a sample-barcoded 5' primer and a J-beta primer mix. Each CDR3 protein gets one entry after TCRdb re-called the 5' RACE reads with MiXCR. This sample has 1.4 million or so distinct CDR3 sequences, with approximately 39% found just once. Regarding this clonotype: Antigen: not known.

Material: blood. V and J are TRBV7-6 and TRBJ2-1; no clear D gene. The receptor comes from a young woman in good health. The CDR3 spells CASSPEAVPYNEQFF. The CDR3 coding sequence is TGTGCCAGCAGCCCCGAGGCGGTACCCTACAATGAGCAGTTCTTC.